This T cell receptor (beta chain) comes out of a study of control samples from healthy donors and cancer patients. Profiling relied on immunoSEQ multiplex PCR, and the TCRdb table lists in-frame clones only, not all of them. The sample comprises about 130,000 clones, about nine tenths of which are singletons, and approximately 2% rests with the top ten. Looked up from germline, CDR1 is MNHEY and CDR2 is SVGAGI. The V end lost 7 bases, the J end lost 4 bases, and 19 bases lay between the germline ends. The CDR3 totals 15 residues. The chain has TRBV6-5 and TRBJ1-1; TRBD1 is a possible D gene (6 bases). Sequenced sample: blood. The sequence was obtained from a woman in her fifties or sixties in good health. The CDR3 protein is CASTSGRGQGTEAFF. The CDR3 region has the DNA TGTGCCAGCACTTCGGGCAGGGGCCAGGGCACTGAAGCTTTCTTT.